One and the same sample provided the 11 T cell receptor beta chains below, sequenced in a study of blood T cell repertoires in COVID-19. Sequenced by immunoSEQ multiplex PCR; TCRdb stores in-frame clones only, minus some. The table shows 150,000 to 200,000 clones, with roughly 80% occurring only once. Material: peripheral blood. The receptors derive from a man aged 60 to 69 with active or convalescent COVID-19.

This chain connects TRBV28 to TRBJ2-5, with TRBD2 matching over 9 bases. The CDR3 is made up of 14 amino acids. J was trimmed by 4 bases and V by 4 bases; bases with no gene match: 4. Per germline, CDR1 MDHEN and CDR2 SYDVKM. This CDR3 reads CASSSFSGRETQYF. DNA for the CDR3: TGTGCCAGCAGTTCCTTTAGCGGGAGAGAGACCCAGTACTTC.

This chain links TRBV7-2 with TRBJ2-2; a weak D match, TRBD1 (6 bases). Trimming took off 6 bases at V and 6 bases at J, with 14 bases between the two ends. From germline, CDR1 is SGHTA and CDR2 FQGNSA. The CDR3 has 14 amino acids. In DNA, the CDR3 is TGTGCCAGCAGTTTTTTTAGGACAGCCGGGGAGCTGTTTTTT. Its translation: CASSFFRTAGELFF.

The chain employs TRBV6-5 and TRBJ2-3; 9 bases line up with TRBD1. CDR3 length equals 15 residues. J gave up 5 bases and V 1 base, and 4 bases lay outside the gene matches. In germline, CDR1 is MNHEY, CDR2 SVGAGI. The CDR3 nucleotides read TGTGCCAGCAGTTACTTGGGACAGGGTGAAGATACGCAGTATTTT. Protein sequence: CASSYLGQGEDTQYF.

Note on this clone: Other nucleotide sequences from this sample produce the same CDR3. The V gene is TRBV29-1, the J gene TRBJ1-1, with no clear D. CDR3 length: 12 amino acids. With 6 bases removed from V and 5 bases from J, the gap between germline ends came to 13 bases. Germline V gene data show CDR1 as SQVTM and CDR2 as ANQGSEA. As DNA, the CDR3 is TGCAGCGTAGAACGGGGAGGGACTGAAGCTTTCTTT. Protein sequence: CSVERGGTEAFF.

This clone came up once. The V gene is TRBV6-5, the J gene TRBJ1-5; the match to TRBD1 covers 7 bases. The V and J ends lost 6 bases and 0 bases, in that order; junction bases with no gene match: 5. CDR3 length equals 15 residues. Germline values: CDR1 MNHEY, CDR2 SVGAGI. The CDR3 protein is CASSAGGDSNQPQHF. For the CDR3, the DNA is TGTGCCAGCAGCGCAGGGGGAGATAGCAATCAGCCCCAGCATTTT.

The chain recombines TRBV3-1 (or the pseudogene TRBV3-2) with TRBJ2-1; D not resolved. CDR1 is LGHDT and CDR2 is YNNKEL in the germline V gene (reference sequence). CDR3 length equals 11 residues. Trimming stripped 2 bases from V and 6 bases from J, with 2 bases between. Written as DNA, the CDR3 is TGTGCCAGCAGCCAACTCAATGAGCAGTTCTTC. Encoded protein: CASSQLNEQFF.

The chain has TRBV7-9 and TRBJ2-1; the match to TRBD1 covers 11 bases. The J segment lost 6 bases and the V segment lost 7 bases, leaving 17 bases of the junction unmatched. From germline, CDR1 is SEHNR and CDR2 FQNEAQ (reference sequence). CDR3 size: 18 residues. CDR3 in amino acids: CASTLRPVTGTGGNEQFF. CDR3 DNA: TGTGCCAGCACTCTAAGGCCCGTTACCGGGACAGGGGGCAATGAGCAGTTCTTC. Full variable domain (remainder filled in from reference TRBV7-9 and TRBJ2-1): DTGVSQNPRHKITKRGQNVTFRCDPISEHNRLYWYRQTLGQGPEFLTYFQNEAQLEKSRLLSDRFSAERPKGSFSTLEIQRTEQGDSAMYLCASTLRPVTGTGGNEQFFGPGTRLTVL.

The chain joins TRBV5-5 to TRBJ2-6; TRBD2 aligns across 7 bases. This CDR3 comprises 15 residues. With V trimmed by 1 base and J by 3 bases, 1 base remained unmatched. CDR1 SGHKS and CDR2 YYEKEE come from the germline V gene (reference sequence). CDR3 residues: CASSLRGGGANVLTF. The CDR3 DNA reads as TGTGCCAGCAGCTTGCGCGGGGGTGGGGCCAACGTCCTGACTTTC. The variable domain in full, completed from reference TRBV5-5 and TRBJ2-6, reads DAGVTQSPTHLIKTRGQQVTLRCSPISGHKSVSWYQQVLGQGPQFIFQYYEKEERGRGNFPDRFSARQFPNYSSELNVNALLLGDSALYLCASSLRGGGANVLTFGAGSRLTVL.

The CDR3 DNA reads as TGTGCCAGCAGTAAGCCGGGACAGGGGTCCTACGAGCAGTACTTC. It yields the protein CASSKPGQGSYEQYF. The gene calls are TRBV28 and TRBJ2-7, with TRBD1 identical over 10 bases. The V gene's germline CDR1 is MDHEN and CDR2 SYDVKM. The CDR3 is made up of 15 amino acids. With V trimmed by 5 bases and J by 1 base, 5 bases remained unmatched. The variable domain in full, completed from reference TRBV28 and TRBJ2-7, reads DVKVTQSSRYLVKRTGEKVFLECVQDMDHENMFWYRQDPGLGLRLIYFSYDVKMKEKGDIPEGYSVSREKKERFSLILESASTNQTSMYLCASSKPGQGSYEQYFGPGTRLTVT.

The chain recombines TRBV7-3 with TRBJ2-1, with TRBD2 matching 9 bases. This CDR3 has 16 residues. Germline values: CDR1 SGHTA, CDR2 FQGTGA. After removal of 5 bases from V and 9 bases from J, the junction contained 14 bases not matched to a gene. CDR3 bases: TGTGCCAGCAGCCCTCTAGCGGGAAGATTAGGGGGTGAGCAGTTCTTC. This encodes CASSPLAGRLGGEQFF.

The chain links TRBV3-1 (or the pseudogene TRBV3-2) to TRBJ1-4, with 7 nucleotides matching TRBD1. V was pared by 5 bases and J by 8 bases, with 11 bases of the junction left unmatched. In germline, CDR1 is LGHDT, CDR2 YNNKEL (reference sequence). This CDR3 comprises 15 residues. CDR3 in amino acids: CASSLRTGPREKLFF. DNA for the CDR3: TGTGCCAGCAGCTTACGGACAGGCCCTAGGGAAAAACTGTTTTTT.